The 2 T cell receptor beta chains listed next were all sequenced from one sample in a study of blood T cell repertoires in COVID-19. The method was immunoSEQ multiplex PCR; TCRdb's version includes in-frame clones alone and lacks a portion of them. The profile shows 220,000 or so clones, approximately 80% of them singletons. The sequenced sample consisted of PBMCs or T cells enriched from blood (not recorded which). The receptors here all came from a woman in her fifties or sixties who had recovered from COVID-19.

This chain connects TRBV4-2 to TRBJ1-1; no reliable D call. This CDR3 is built from 13 residues. The germline V gene encodes CDR1 LGHNA and CDR2 YNFKEQ. Trimming took 5 bases from V and 1 from J, leaving 8 bases between them. CDR3 region: CASSTRSNTEAFF. CDR3 DNA sequence: TGTGCCAGCAGCACGAGGTCGAACACTGAAGCTTTCTTT.

The chain is built from TRBV19 and TRBJ2-5, with unresolved D. CDR3 length: 13 residues. The germline CDR1 and CDR2 sequences are LNHDA and SQIVND (reference sequence). The V and J ends lost 4 bases and 6 bases respectively, with 12 bases between them. CDR3 coding DNA: TGTGCCAGTAGTAGCCAGATAGCTAAGACCCAGTACTTC. Translated, it gives CASSSQIAKTQYF. Using reference TRBV19 and TRBJ2-5 for the parts outside the CDR3, the full variable domain is DGGITQSPKYLFRKEGQNVTLSCEQNLNHDAMYWYRQDPGQGLRLIYYSQIVNDFQKGDIAEGYSVSREKKESFPLTVTSAQKNPTAFYLCASSSQIAKTQYFGPGTRLLVL.